This T cell receptor beta chain was captured by sequencing in a study of T-cell reconstitution after alpha-beta-depleted transplantation in children. This sample's TCRbeta library carried unique molecular identifier barcodes. Each CDR3 protein is one row after TCRdb ran MiXCR on the PCR reads. The table has 300,000 to 350,000 distinct CDR3 sequences, around 25% seen once. Turning to this clonotype: What it binds is not known.

Points from the study as a whole: Expanded graft clones, several hundred of them, were reportedly the source of alpha-beta T cells about two months after transplant.

The TCR was taken from a male patient under 18 who had a stem cell transplant for acute lymphoblastic leukemia, so the T cells may come from the graft donor. Specimen: PBMCs, mostly from graft donor cells, collected 180 days after TCRalphabeta/CD19-depleted stem cell transplant.

The CDR3 is CASSPPSGGRGQETQYF. CDR3 nucleotides: TGTGCCAGCTCACCACCTTCAGGGGGCAGGGGGCAGGAGACCCAGTACTTC. The chain links TRBV18 to TRBJ2-5; 8 bases are shared with TRBD1. Germline CDR1 KGHSH, CDR2 LQKENI. V was clipped by 0 bases and J by 5 bases; unmatched bases: 11. The CDR3 contains 17 residues. The full variable domain, rest sourced from reference TRBV18 and TRBJ2-5, is NAGVMQNPRHLVRRRGQEARLRCSPMKGHSHVYWYRQLPEEGLKFMVYLQKENIIDESGMPKERFSAEFPKEGPSILRIQQVVRGDSAAYFCASSPPSGGRGQETQYFGPGTRLLVL.